The 18 T cell receptor beta chains below come from one sample, sequenced in a study of OX40 agonist ivuxolimab in advanced cancers. Produced via immunoSEQ multiplex PCR; TCRdb's table is partial and in-frame only. Among approximately 50,000 clones listed, more than 75% were seen once. The sample was CD4+ or CD8+ T cells sorted from blood, taken in a trial of the OX40 agonist ivuxolimab. Source of these receptors: an adult with an advanced solid tumor such as melanoma, head and neck, liver or kidney cancer.

The chain links TRBV19 to TRBJ1-5, with D perhaps TRBD1 (6 bases). This CDR3 has 16 amino acids. In germline, CDR1 is LNHDA, CDR2 SQIVND (reference sequence). V was pared by 1 base and J by 6 bases, with 16 bases between. The CDR3 spells CASSIGLQGLGQPQHF. DNA for the CDR3: TGTGCCAGTAGTATAGGATTGCAGGGGCTCGGTCAGCCCCAGCATTTT.

V and J are TRBV5-6 and TRBJ2-5, with 12 nucleotides matching TRBD2. The CDR3 loop spans 16 amino acids. Germline lookup yields CDR1 SGHDT and CDR2 YYEEEE. J was trimmed by 7 bases and V by 2 bases; bases with no gene match: 9. CDR3 nucleotides: TGTGCCAGCAGCTTCCTCACTAGCGGGGGGCCCCGGACCCAGTACTTC. Protein sequence: CASSFLTSGGPRTQYF.

The table lists this clone with a few counts. This sequence joins TRBV19 and TRBJ1-5, with 9 bases fitting TRBD1. This CDR3 has 16 amino acids. The V gene's germline CDR1 is LNHDA and CDR2 SQIVND (reference sequence). J gave up 4 bases and V 4 bases, and 8 bases lay outside the gene matches. Written as DNA, the CDR3 is TGTGCCAGTAGTACCCAACGGACAGGGGATAATCAGCCCCAGCATTTT. This sequence encodes CASSTQRTGDNQPQHF.

The CDR3 is CASSNPWGVAEAFF. The CDR3 region has the DNA TGTGCCAGCTCCAATCCTTGGGGGGTAGCTGAAGCTTTCTTT. This chain links TRBV18 with TRBJ1-1; D is perhaps TRBD1 (5 bases). CDR3 length: 14 residues. Trimming removed 6 bases from V and 6 bases from J, with 17 bases in between. Per the germline V gene, CDR1 is KGHSH and CDR2 is LQKENI.

The rearrangement uses TRBV6-5 and TRBJ2-1, with 10 bases matching TRBD2. Germline values: CDR1 MNHEY, CDR2 SVGAGI. V gave up 2 bases and J gave up 15 bases; unmatched junction bases: 7. This CDR3 has 13 amino acids. CDR3 residues: CASSYGLAGDRFF. The CDR3 nucleotides read TGTGCCAGCAGTTACGGCCTAGCGGGAGATCGGTTCTTC.

V and J are TRBV13 and TRBJ2-5, with TRBD2 matching 13 bases. The CDR3 is 16 amino acids. Germline V gene data show CDR1 as PRHDT and CDR2 as FYEKMQ (reference sequence). The V and J ends lost 4 bases and 5 bases, in that order; junction bases with no gene match: 7. CDR3 loop: CASSSLLAGGPETQYF. The CDR3 coding sequence is TGTGCCAGCAGCTCGCTACTAGCGGGGGGGCCCGAGACCCAGTACTTC.

This CDR3 reads CASSFMTGGYGYTF. The CDR3 DNA is TGTGCCAGCAGTTTCATGACAGGGGGCTATGGCTACACCTTC. The chain couples TRBV2 to TRBJ1-2, with TRBD1 matching over 9 bases. Per the germline V gene, CDR1 is SNHLY and CDR2 is FYNNEI. This CDR3 has 14 residues. Germline trimming cut 5 bases from V and 4 bases from J; bases unmatched to any gene: 5. The full variable domain, its missing parts supplied by reference TRBV2 and TRBJ1-2, is EPEVTQTPSHQVTQMGQEVILRCVPISNHLYFYWYRQILGQKVEFLVSFYNNEISEKSEIFDDQFSVERPDGSNFTLKIRSTKLEDSAMYFCASSFMTGGYGYTFGSGTRLTVV.

This clone was counted a few times. This chain uses TRBV30 with TRBJ1-6; the D is unclear. The length of the CDR3 is 15 residues. The germline V gene encodes CDR1 GTSNPN and CDR2 SVGIG (reference sequence). The V end lost 5 bases, the J end lost 0 bases, and 11 bases lay between the germline ends. This chain's CDR3 is CAWGLGSSYNSPLHF. The CDR3 region has the DNA TGTGCCTGGGGCCTGGGCAGCTCCTATAATTCACCCCTCCACTTT.

In its sample, this clone was seen once. This chain links TRBV11-2 with TRBJ1-2; D unclear. The CDR3 spans 13 residues. Germline values: CDR1 SGHAT, CDR2 FQNNGV. Trimming stripped 5 bases from V and 1 base from J, with 8 bases between. The CDR3 loop is CASSHGDNYGYTF. The CDR3 bases are TGTGCCAGCAGCCATGGGGATAACTATGGCTACACCTTC. Filled out from reference TRBV11-2 and TRBJ1-2, the complete variable domain reads EAGVAQSPRYKIIEKRQSVAFWCNPISGHATLYWYQQILGQGPKLLIQFQNNGVVDDSQLPKDRFSAERLKGVDSTLKIQPAKLEDSAVYLCASSHGDNYGYTFGSGTRLTVV.

There are a few counts of this clone. The V call is TRBV7-2, the J call TRBJ1-5; D ambiguous. Per germline, CDR1 SGHTA and CDR2 FQGNSA. V was clipped by 5 bases and J by 0 bases, with 8 bases between them. The CDR3 is 14 amino acids. The CDR3 nucleotides read TGTGCCAGCAGCCCAACTCCTAGCAATCAGCCCCAGCATTTT. This codes for CASSPTPSNQPQHF.

V usage is TRBV5-8 and J usage is TRBJ1-5; no clear D. Germline-derived CDR1 and CDR2 are SGHTS and YDEGEE. V was pared by 4 bases and J by 5 bases, with 16 bases between. CDR3 size: 15 residues. CDR3 loop: CASSKWVGWDQPQHF. CDR3 DNA: TGTGCCAGCAGCAAATGGGTGGGGTGGGATCAGCCCCAGCATTTT.

The chain uses TRBV5-1 and TRBJ2-4; 10 nucleotides line up with TRBD2. Germline loops: CDR1 SGHRS, CDR2 YFSETQ. J was trimmed by 0 bases and V by 3 bases; bases with no gene match: 9. The CDR3 is 18 amino acids. CDR3 in DNA: TGCGCCAGCAGCTCGCCTAGCGGGGGAATTATAGCCAAAAACATTCAGTACTTC. Translating gives CASSSPSGGIIAKNIQYF.

This sequence joins TRBV4-2 and TRBJ1-6; no reliable D call. Germline V gene lookup returns CDR1 LGHNA and CDR2 YNFKEQ. V was pared by 1 base and J by 7 bases, with 11 bases between. The CDR3 contains 15 residues. In DNA form, the CDR3 reads TGTGCCAGCAGCCAAGCAGAGGGTTCAAATTCACCCCTCCACTTT. Its protein is CASSQAEGSNSPLHF.

The genes are TRBV11-2 and TRBJ2-7; 9 positions agree with TRBD1. Germline CDR1 SGHAT, CDR2 FQNNGV. V lost 5 bases to trimming and J lost 4 bases; unmatched junction nucleotides: 9. This CDR3 region has 15 residues. CDR3 sequence reads: CASSPAGTGSYEQYF. DNA of the CDR3: TGTGCCAGCAGCCCCGCGGGGACAGGGTCATACGAGCAGTACTTC.

The rearrangement uses TRBV10-1 and TRBJ2-1; 8 nucleotides line up with TRBD2. Unmatched junction bases numbered 7, after V lost 3 bases and J lost 0 bases. This CDR3 is 17 amino acids long. Germline V lookup: CDR1 WNHNN, CDR2 SYGVQD (reference sequence). DNA of the CDR3: TGCGCCAGCAGTGATCTGGCGGGGGGATACTCCTACAATGAGCAGTTCTTC. Translated: CASSDLAGGYSYNEQFF.

This chain joins TRBV7-2 and TRBJ1-3; weak D call: TRBD1 (5 bases). Trimming pared 4 bases from V and 0 bases from J, leaving 10 bases between. Germline CDR1 reads SGHTA; CDR2 reads FQGNSA. The CDR3 sequence is 15 residues long. The CDR3 nucleotides are TGTGCCAGCAGCTCCGGGACGGTCTCTGGAAACACCATATATTTT. Translation gives CASSSGTVSGNTIYF.

The chain has TRBV6-6 and TRBJ2-7; TRBD1 matches at 10 bases. The CDR3 has 15 amino acids. J gave up 4 bases and V 0 bases, and 3 bases lay outside the gene matches. The germline gives CDR1 MNHNY, CDR2 SVGAGI (reference sequence). Here the CDR3 reads CASSYSGQGSYEQYF. The CDR3 coding sequence is TGTGCCAGCAGTTACTCGGGACAGGGGAGTTACGAGCAGTACTTC.

This clone was counted only a few times. The V and J genes are TRBV28 and TRBJ1-6, with TRBD1 matching 7 bases. V shed 6 bases, J shed 7 bases, and the junction held 6 bases outside the gene matches. The CDR3 is 14 amino acids. Germline V lookup: CDR1 MDHEN, CDR2 SYDVKM. Here the CDR3 reads CASRSYRGNSPLHF. Written as DNA, the CDR3 is TGTGCCAGCAGATCCTACAGGGGAAATTCACCCCTCCACTTT. Together with reference TRBV28 and TRBJ1-6, the CDR3 gives the full variable domain: DVKVTQSSRYLVKRTGEKVFLECVQDMDHENMFWYRQDPGLGLRLIYFSYDVKMKEKGDIPEGYSVSREKKERFSLILESASTNQTSMYLCASRSYRGNSPLHFGNGTRLTVT.